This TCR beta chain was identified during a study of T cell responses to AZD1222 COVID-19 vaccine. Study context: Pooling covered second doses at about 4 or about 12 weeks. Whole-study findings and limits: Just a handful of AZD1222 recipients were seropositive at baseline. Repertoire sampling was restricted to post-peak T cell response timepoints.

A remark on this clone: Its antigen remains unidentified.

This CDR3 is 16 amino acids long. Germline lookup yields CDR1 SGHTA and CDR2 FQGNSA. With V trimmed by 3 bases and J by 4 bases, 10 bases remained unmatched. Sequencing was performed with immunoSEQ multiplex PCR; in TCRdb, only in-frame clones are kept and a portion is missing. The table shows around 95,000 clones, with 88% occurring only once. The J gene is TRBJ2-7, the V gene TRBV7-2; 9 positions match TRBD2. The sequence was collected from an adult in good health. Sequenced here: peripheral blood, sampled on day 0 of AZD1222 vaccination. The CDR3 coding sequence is TGTGCCAGCAGCTTTCTTAGCGGGAGTTTGTTTTACGAGCAGTACTTC. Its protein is CASSFLSGSLFYEQYF.